This TCR beta chain was identified during a study of blood T cells in healthy people across ages. Findings of the study overall: Per million T cells, the diversity of TCR beta decreased roughly linearly as age advanced.

Only a few counts were recorded for this clonotype. The target antigen is unknown. A second PCR, run for 7 to 11 cycles, used a sample-barcoded 5' primer plus a J-beta primer mix. Each cDNA molecule received a tag from a template-switch adaptor that had 12 random nucleotides. MiXCR, run by TCRdb on the 5' RACE reads, gives a single entry per CDR3 protein. The sample lists some 1.5 million distinct CDR3 sequences; roughly 27% were seen once. Sequenced sample: blood. This clonotype was sampled from a woman aged 25 to 39 in good health.

CDR3 residues: CASSQTGAADTQYF. The CDR3 DNA follows: TGTGCCAGCAGCCAGACGGGCGCCGCAGATACGCAGTATTTT. The gene calls are TRBV14 and TRBJ2-3; D not resolved. Trimming left V 3 bases short and J 4 bases short, with 11 bases between. CDR1 and CDR2 (germline): SGHDN, FVKESK. The CDR3 is 14 amino acids.